The source of this T cell receptor (beta chain) is a study of blood T cell repertoires in COVID-19 (dated by TCRdb to the early 2020s). In the study overall: Samples from collaborators originated in the United States, Italy and Spain and spanned both the acute and convalescent phases of COVID-19. The prospective study material was composed of cDNA or gDNA derived from T cells, B-cell-depleted T cells, or PBMCs. Subjects who had been exposed to COVID-19, were actively infected with it, or had recovered from it provided the deeply sampled blood TCRbeta repertoires that made up the dataset. The repertoires were released in a freely available public database meant as a resource for research on the immune response to SARS-CoV-2. The samples were drawn from the first 160 participants of the ongoing ImmuneRACE study and from under 1,500 subjects provided by 6 global collaborators. Sample metadata almost always included a de-identified subject ID, COVID-19 status, age in years and sex. Where available, HLA class I and class II types were taken from metadata supplied by the sample provider and were not determined by assay-based typing. Findings and caveats that apply to the study as a whole: Clinical and demographic metadata were provided uncurated, with the amount varying by source and participant.

This clone was seen a handful of times. Its antigen is unknown. Base qualities are missing; no much larger clone stands one base away. TCRbeta CDR3 regions were amplified from genomic DNA by means of the immunoSEQ Assay, a bias-controlled multiplex PCR. On the study's bioinformatics: Within the assay, amplification of reference gene primers was used to estimate how many nucleated cells each sample contained. Sequence reads were collapsed and filtered to measure the absolute abundance of every unique TCRbeta CDR3 rearrangement. Productive Simpson clonality was computed per sample as the square root of Simpson's diversity index over productive rearrangements. TCRdb obtained this table from immuneACCESS and retained in-frame rearrangements with V and J assigned. These tables miss some clones; where compared with another copy, unresolved V genes account for less than half of the shortfall, and the remainder is unexplained. V and J calls plus clone size are reproduced from that table; the DNA served to infer D and trimming. The table for this sample lists about 120,000 clones; 90% of them were counted only once. The top ten clones comprise roughly 4% of the sample.

From the cysteine up to the phenylalanine, the CDR3 has a length of 15 residues. Kept here is only the CDR3 DNA, which spans 45 bases and is read in frame from base 1. In the germline V gene, CDR1 corresponds to SNHLY and CDR2 to FYNNEI. Trimming costs V 0 bases and J 7 bases, and their ends lie 13 bases apart. At one collaborating source in Seattle, patients were enrolled during active infection and were followed longitudinally through the course of disease. Each collaborating institution followed its own protocols to collect whole blood in K2EDTA tubes. For TCRbeta analysis, collaborator samples were shipped as frozen whole blood, as isolated PBMCs, or as DNA extracted from either sample type.

Sequenced sample: peripheral blood. This receptor was obtained from a woman aged 55-70 years with COVID-19, enrolled during active disease. The V gene is TRBV2 and the J gene is TRBJ1-5, and perhaps TRBD1 as D gene, on 5 matching bases. This receptor carries the CDR3 CASSEALGGEQPQHF. The sequenced DNA is TGTGCCAGCAGTGAAGCGCTTGGGGGGGAACAGCCCCAGCATTTT.